This T cell receptor (beta chain) was retrieved from a study of CD8 T cells in ankylosing spondylitis. Study-wide points: Earlier reports found some motif variants in synovial fluid and blood in reactive arthritis. There was reportedly significant enrichment of clones that were disease-linked in matched ankylosing spondylitis synovial fluid. In ankylosing spondylitis blood, a motif of roughly eight highly homologous TCR beta variants appeared characteristic.

A remark on this clonotype: Its antigen is as yet unknown.

The germline CDR1 and CDR2 sequences are SEHNR and FQNEAQ (reference sequence). Trimming shortened V by 3 bases and J by 7 bases, and 10 bases separated the two germline ends. This CDR3 is built from 12 residues. Quantitative 5'-RACE was performed with molecular barcodes, and it yielded the TCR beta libraries. TCRdb recomputed calls from the 5' RACE reads with MiXCR, one row per CDR3 protein. The sample gives approximately 150,000 distinct CDR3 sequences, about 32% of which show up once; approximately 6% is in the top ten. J is TRBJ2-7 and V is TRBV7-9, with D hard to call. Input material: synovial fluid, either unsorted or a sorted T cell fraction (not recorded which). The clonotype was recovered from a male donor with ankylosing spondylitis. CDR3 in DNA: TGTGCCAGCAGCTTTGGGTCGCCTGAGCAGTACTTC. Translation gives CASSFGSPEQYF.